This entry lists 6 T cell receptor beta chains sequenced from one sample in a study of technical replicates of blood from a handful of donors. Libraries were prepared by immunoSEQ multiplex PCR; TCRdb keeps only in-frame clonotypes and omits some of them. The repertoire holds some 79,000 clones, about 90% seen once, with over 0.35% in the top ten. The sequenced sample was T cells isolated from PBMCs. The source of these receptors is a human donor in good health. Some clones in this sample may be carry-over from other donors' samples.

This rearrangement joins TRBV2 to TRBJ1-1; tentatively, D is TRBD1 (5 bases). The CDR3 is 12 amino acids. V lost 10 bases and J 1 base, leaving 10 bases between the germline ends. Germline assignment: CDR1 SNHLY and CDR2 FYNNEI. The CDR3, as DNA: TGTGCCACTACAGACAGGAACACTGAAGCTTTCTTT. It yields the protein CATTDRNTEAFF.

Comments on this clone: Its ends do not fully match the called genes, so a read error is possible. This rearrangement joins TRBV18 to TRBJ2-7; TRBD2 matches at 7 bases. The CDR3 is 20 residues long. Per germline, CDR1 KGHSH and CDR2 LQKENI. CDR3 sequence (DNA): TGTGCCAGCTCAACACCTAGGACTAGGAACCGCCGGGATTCTCCTAACGAGCAGTACTTC. It specifies CASSTPRTRNRRDSPNEQYF. The full variable domain, rest sourced from reference TRBV18 and TRBJ2-7, is NAGVMQNPRHLVRRRGQEARLRCSPMKGHSHVYWYRQLPEEGLKFMVYLQKENIIDESGMPKERFSAEFPKEGPSILRIQQVVRGDSAAYFCASSTPRTRNRRDSPNEQYFGPGTRLTVT.

This clone was seen just once. V and J are TRBV2 and TRBJ1-1; D unclear. This CDR3 contains 12 residues. Trimming took off 2 bases at V and 3 bases at J, with 4 bases between the two ends. CDR1 is SNHLY and CDR2 is FYNNEI in the germline V gene. CDR3 amino acids: CASSEHYTEAFF. DNA for the CDR3: TGTGCCAGCAGTGAACACTACACTGAAGCTTTCTTT.

This clone was recorded only once. The V and J genes are TRBV9 and TRBJ1-5, with 11 nucleotides matching TRBD1. This CDR3 has 15 amino acids. The trim removed 2 bases at V and 6 bases at J, leaving 4 bases unmatched. Germline values: CDR1 SGDLS, CDR2 YYNGEE. CDR3 region: CASSVAGQGVQPQHF. The CDR3 DNA is TGTGCCAGCAGCGTTGCGGGACAGGGGGTTCAGCCCCAGCATTTT.

The V gene is TRBV4-3, the J gene TRBJ2-2, with 7 bases lining up with TRBD2. Germline V gives CDR1 LGHNA, CDR2 YSLEER. J gave up 6 bases and V 7 bases, and 11 bases lay outside the gene matches. The CDR3 covers 15 residues. The CDR3 coding sequence is TGCGCCAGCAAGGGTAGCGGGTCCTTGTCCGGGGAGCTGTTTTTT. Its translation is CASKGSGSLSGELFF.

The chain joins TRBV7-3 to TRBJ1-1; D unclear. The CDR3 has 13 amino acids. Per germline, CDR1 SGHTA and CDR2 FQGTGA. Trimming stripped 1 base from V and 1 base from J, with 4 bases between. CDR3 sequence (DNA): TGTGCCAGCAGCTTAAATAGGAACACTGAAGCTTTCTTT. Residues: CASSLNRNTEAFF.